This T cell receptor beta chain is from a study of T cell changes during pregnancy in multiple sclerosis. Using immunoSEQ multiplex PCR, the repertoire was profiled, and TCRdb retains in-frame clones only, with some absent. The sample lists 60,000 to 75,000 clones; roughly 92% were seen once. V shed 4 bases, J shed 4 bases, and the junction held 9 bases outside the gene matches. Germline loops: CDR1 SGHDT, CDR2 YYEEEE. The CDR3 consists of 15 residues. The sequences come from CD8+ T cells from peripheral blood mononuclear cells, collected in the second trimester of pregnancy. This receptor was obtained from a female donor with multiple sclerosis, enrolled in a pregnancy study. This chain links TRBV5-6 with TRBJ2-3; TRBD2 agrees at 7 bases. CDR3 region: CASSSRDYWPDTQYF. The CDR3 DNA sequence: TGTGCCAGCAGCAGCCGGGACTATTGGCCAGATACGCAGTATTTT.